The 24 T cell receptor beta chains below were found in one sample sequenced in a study of breast tumors, draining lymph nodes, adjacent tissues. Breast cancer patients provided tissue from their axillary draining lymph nodes. MiXCR was run by TCRdb on the multiplex PCR reads, yielding one entry per CDR3 protein. The data hold approximately 130,000 distinct CDR3 sequences, with over 20% observed a single time. The sample comprised axillary lymph node tissue. The receptors here all came from a female donor with breast cancer. Some clones in this sample may be carry-over from other donors' samples.

The sample holds many counts of this clonotype. Germline and junction disagree at one end, which may indicate a read error. V is TRBV6-1 and J is TRBJ1-6; D is perhaps TRBD1 (6 bases). CDR3 length equals 12 residues. CDR1 is MNHNS and CDR2 is SASEGT in the germline V gene. The CDR3 here is CASSEGGGPYTF. CDR3 nucleotides: TGTGCCAGCAGTGAAGGAGGGGGGCCCTACACTTTT.

This chain connects TRBV20-1 to TRBJ1-5; 10 positions agree with TRBD1. Germline V gene sequence: CDR1 DFQATT, CDR2 SNEGSKA (reference sequence). The V segment lost 7 bases and the J segment 6 bases; nucleotides outside the gene matches: 9. This CDR3 is 14 amino acids long. The DNA for the CDR3 is TGCAGTGGGGGGACAGGGGATGGTAGTCAGCCCCAGCATTTT. Protein product: CSGGTGDGSQPQHF.

This clonotype was found a few times. J is TRBJ2-2 and V is TRBV3-1; TRBD2 aligns across 11 bases. The trim removed 3 bases at V and 8 bases at J, leaving 5 bases unmatched. Looked up from germline, CDR1 is LGHDT and CDR2 is YNNKEL (reference sequence). This CDR3 contains 15 residues. DNA for the CDR3: TGTGCCAGCAGCCAGCAACTAGCGGGAGAGGGGGAGCTGTTTTTT. Translation gives CASSQQLAGEGELFF.

This clonotype was observed a handful of times. The genes are TRBV27 and TRBJ2-1, with 10 bases aligning to TRBD2. The germline V gene encodes CDR1 MNHEY and CDR2 SMNVEV (reference sequence). This CDR3 region has 14 residues. V gave up 7 bases and J gave up 4 bases; unmatched junction bases: 4. CDR3: CASTPSGSYNEQFF. CDR3 in DNA: TGTGCCAGCACCCCTAGCGGGAGTTACAATGAGCAGTTCTTC.

This clonotype was counted ten times or more. The chain has TRBV5-6 and TRBJ2-3; 9 positions agree with TRBD1. The CDR3 is 16 amino acids. Germline V gives CDR1 SGHDT, CDR2 YYEEEE. V gave up 4 bases and J gave up 5 bases; unmatched junction bases: 11. The CDR3 spells CASSIYNRGRGDTQYF. For the CDR3, the DNA is TGTGCCAGCAGCATATACAACAGGGGGCGAGGAGATACGCAGTATTTT.

V and J are TRBV6-5 and TRBJ1-1, with D unresolved. V shed 0 bases and J shed 5 bases, with 7 bases lying between them. There are 13 residues in the CDR3. CDR1 and CDR2 (germline): MNHEY, SVGAGI. CDR3 sequence reads: CASSYSLGTEAFF. DNA for the CDR3: TGTGCCAGCAGTTACTCGTTAGGGACTGAAGCTTTCTTT.

The genes are TRBV30 and TRBJ2-3; D is possibly TRBD2 (6 bases). With 2 bases removed from V and 0 bases from J, the gap between germline ends came to 15 bases. The CDR3 runs 16 residues. Germline lookup yields CDR1 GTSNPN and CDR2 SVGIG (reference sequence). For the CDR3, the DNA is TGTGCCTGGAGTATCATATTAAGCGGGAGCACAGATACGCAGTATTTT. It is translated as CAWSIILSGSTDTQYF.

At least ten counts were recorded for this clonotype. The J gene is TRBJ2-3, the V gene TRBV27; D not certain. There are 11 residues in the CDR3. Per germline, CDR1 MNHEY and CDR2 SMNVEV (reference sequence). Deletions cut 7 bases from V and 5 bases from J, with 7 bases between. This CDR3 reads CASTSIDTQYF. CDR3 coding DNA: TGTGCCAGCACATCAATAGATACGCAGTATTTT.

This clonotype was observed many times. The chain employs TRBV30 and TRBJ2-7, with D perhaps TRBD2 (5 bases). The V gene's germline CDR1 is GTSNPN and CDR2 SVGIG (reference sequence). This CDR3 region has 11 residues. Trimming removed 3 bases from V and 6 bases from J, with 9 bases in between. CDR3: CAWSAAGEQYF. The CDR3 coding sequence is TGTGCCTGGAGCGCTGCGGGCGAGCAGTACTTC. The variable domain in full, with the rest retrieved from reference TRBV30 and TRBJ2-7, is SQTIHQWPATLVQPVGSPLSLECTVEGTSNPNLYWYRQAAGRGLQLLFYSVGIGQISSEVPQNLSASRPQDRQFILSSKKLLLSDSGFYLCAWSAAGEQYFGPGTRLTVT.

A word on this clonotype: The junction differs from germline at one of its ends, possibly a read error. This chain links TRBV5-6 with TRBJ2-1, with TRBD1 matching 9 bases. Per the germline V gene, CDR1 is SGHDT and CDR2 is YYEEEE. The length of the CDR3 is 16 residues. The CDR3 is CASSALRDRDMNEQFF. The CDR3 nucleotides read TGCGCCAGCAGCGCCCTTCGGGACAGGGATATGAATGAGCAGTTCTTC.

About this clonotype: This clone may be a read error of a much larger clone one base away. Here the CDR3 omits its conserved ending phenylalanine or tryptophan, so a read error is the likely source. The chain uses TRBV13 and TRBJ1-2; 9 nucleotides agree with TRBD1. The CDR3 covers 15 residues. With V trimmed by 7 bases and J by 2 bases, 8 bases remained unmatched. CDR1 PRHDT and CDR2 FYEKMQ come from the germline V gene (reference sequence). The CDR3 sequence: CASTPRDRANYGYTL. CDR3 coding DNA: TGTGCCAGCACCCCACGGGACAGGGCGAACTATGGCTACACCCTC.

This clonotype was counted at least ten times. The V call is TRBV15, the J call TRBJ2-1, with TRBD2 matching over 7 bases. CDR1 is LNHNV and CDR2 is YYDKDF in the germline V gene (reference sequence). V lost 0 bases, J lost 6 bases, and 11 bases stayed unmatched. There are 17 residues in the CDR3. CDR3 loop: CATSREGLITSANEQFF. The CDR3 DNA follows: TGTGCCACCAGCAGAGAAGGGTTAATCACTAGCGCCAATGAGCAGTTCTTC.

The chain couples TRBV30 to TRBJ2-2, with TRBD1 identical over 10 bases. The V gene's germline CDR1 is GTSNPN and CDR2 SVGIG (reference sequence). The CDR3 is 14 residues long. CDR3 nucleotide sequence: TGTGTCCGACGGGGGACAGGGGACACCGGGGAGCTGTTTTTT. The encoded protein is CVRRGTGDTGELFF. The full variable domain, with the rest looked up from reference TRBV30 and TRBJ2-2, is SQTIHQWPATLVQPVGSPLSLECTVEGTSNPNLYWYRQAAGRGLQLLFYSVGIGQISSEVPQNLSASRPQDRQFILSSKKLLLSDSGFYLCVRRGTGDTGELFFGEGSRLTVL.

For this clonotype: One base away lies a much larger clone, so this may be a sequencing read error. The CDR3 carries no conserved terminal phenylalanine or tryptophan, so it likely arises from a read error. In nucleotides, the CDR3 is TGTGCCAGCAGCAGGGTGGAGACCCAGTACTCC. This codes for CASSRVETQYS. This chain connects TRBV5-6 to TRBJ2-5; D uncertain. V was trimmed by 4 bases and J by 5 bases, leaving 6 bases between them. CDR3 size: 11 residues. Germline lookup yields CDR1 SGHDT and CDR2 YYEEEE.

The V and J genes are TRBV4-2 and TRBJ2-7; 9 nucleotides line up with TRBD2. With V trimmed by 1 base and J by 5 bases, 6 bases remained unmatched. CDR3 size: 15 residues. Germline CDR1 is LGHNA and CDR2 is YNFKEQ. CDR3 coding DNA: TGTGCCAGCAGCCAAGTGGGCGGGAGGGAGCACGAGCAGTACTTC. Translating it yields CASSQVGGREHEQYF.

This sequence joins TRBV28 and TRBJ2-4; 8 bases are a match to TRBD2. Germline values: CDR1 MDHEN, CDR2 SYDVKM. With V trimmed by 2 bases and J by 5 bases, 8 bases remained unmatched. The CDR3 has 16 residues. The CDR3 nucleotides read TGTGCCAGCAGTTTACCCGCCGGGGGGGAGCAAAACATTCAGTACTTC. It encodes CASSLPAGGEQNIQYF.

This clonotype occurred a few times. With a much larger clone just one base away, this may be a read error. The chain carries TRBV7-8 and TRBJ2-2; the D call may be TRBD1 or TRBD2 (6 bases each). The germline V gene encodes CDR1 SGHVS and CDR2 FQNEAQ. CDR3 length: 15 amino acids. CDR3 region: CASSFSGADTGELVF. The CDR3, as DNA: TGTGCCAGCAGCTTCTCGGGGGCGGACACCGGGGAGCTGGTTTTT.

This clonotype was detected many times. V is TRBV24-1 and J is TRBJ2-1; TRBD2 agrees at 10 bases. CDR3 length equals 15 residues. Germline V lookup: CDR1 KGHDR, CDR2 SFDVKD. J lost 8 bases, V lost 3 bases, and 6 bases had no gene match. The CDR3 protein is CATSDPLAGVDEQFF. CDR3 nucleotides: TGTGCCACCAGTGATCCTCTAGCGGGAGTTGATGAGCAGTTCTTC.

This clonotype was picked up many times. The chain is built from TRBV5-6 and TRBJ2-6; 9 bases are a match to TRBD1. CDR3 length: 20 amino acids. Trimming took 4 bases from V and 2 from J; bases not matched to a gene: 16. In germline, CDR1 is SGHDT, CDR2 YYEEEE. In DNA, the CDR3 is TGTGCCAGCAGCGTAGTTTGGGACAGGGTTGTTTGGGCTGGGGCCAACGTCCTGACTTTC. As protein: CASSVVWDRVVWAGANVLTF.

Regarding this clonotype: Likely a read error: the CDR3 ends without its conserved phenylalanine or tryptophan. This chain links TRBV20-1 with TRBJ2-5; D unresolved. This CDR3 has 14 residues. Germline V gene data show CDR1 as DFQATT and CDR2 as SNEGSKA (reference sequence). This CDR3 is CSAVARVGVEAQYL. The CDR3 DNA sequence: TGCAGTGCTGTCGCCCGGGTAGGAGTAGAGGCCCAGTACCTC.

This clonotype has ten or more counts. The V and J genes are TRBV7-8 and TRBJ1-6; 8 bases line up with TRBD1. The CDR3 runs to 17 residues. The junction had 15 bases not matched to a gene; V was cut back by 6 bases and J by 8 bases. Germline V gene data show CDR1 as SGHVS and CDR2 as FQNEAQ. CDR3 bases: TGTGCCAGCAGTTCCCTTGACAGGGGTCCTTCGCATTCACCCCTCCACTTT. Protein: CASSSLDRGPSHSPLHF. The full variable domain, its missing parts supplied by reference TRBV7-8 and TRBJ1-6, is GAGVSQSPRYKVAKRGQDVALRCDPISGHVSLFWYQQALGQGPEFLTYFQNEAQLDKSGLPSDRFFAERPEGSVSTLKIQRTQQEDSAVYLCASSSLDRGPSHSPLHFGNGTRLTVT.

A word on this clonotype: This could be a read error, since a much larger clone is one nucleotide away. The CDR3 end shows no conserved phenylalanine or tryptophan, and so a read error is likely. CDR3 sequence reads: CASSKLAGADEQYS. The CDR3 region has the DNA TGTGCCAGTAGTAAACTAGCGGGAGCCGACGAGCAGTACTCC. The chain couples TRBV19 to TRBJ2-7; 11 bases line up with TRBD2. Germline assignment: CDR1 LNHDA and CDR2 SQIVND (reference sequence). There are 14 residues in the CDR3. V lost 4 bases to trimming and J lost 5 bases; unmatched junction nucleotides: 4.

In this sample, this clonotype turned up many times. The chain carries TRBV19 and TRBJ1-2; TRBD1 is a possible D gene (5 bases). This CDR3 has 17 amino acids. V lost 3 bases and J 4 bases, leaving 21 bases between the germline ends. Germline V lookup: CDR1 LNHDA, CDR2 SQIVND (reference sequence). CDR3 sequence: CASSMSPAGGRSYGYTF. The CDR3, as DNA: TGTGCCAGTAGTATGTCCCCAGCTGGGGGACGAAGCTATGGCTACACCTTC. Using reference TRBV19 and TRBJ1-2 for the parts outside the CDR3, the full variable domain is DGGITQSPKYLFRKEGQNVTLSCEQNLNHDAMYWYRQDPGQGLRLIYYSQIVNDFQKGDIAEGYSVSREKKESFPLTVTSAQKNPTAFYLCASSMSPAGGRSYGYTFGSGTRLTVV.

This clonotype appeared many times. This chain links TRBV5-6 with TRBJ2-7, with D tentatively TRBD2 (5 bases). This CDR3 has 14 amino acids. Germline CDR1 is SGHDT and CDR2 is YYEEEE. Trimming took off 5 bases at V and 0 bases at J, with 12 bases between the two ends. CDR3 protein: CASSQSGLSYEQYF. CDR3 in DNA: TGTGCCAGCAGTCAAAGCGGCCTCTCCTACGAGCAGTACTTC. Looking up the rest from reference TRBV5-6 and TRBJ2-7 gives the full variable domain: DAGVTQSPTHLIKTRGQQVTLRCSPKSGHDTVSWYQQALGQGPQFIFQYYEEEERQRGNFPDRFSGHQFPNYSSELNVNALLLGDSALYLCASSQSGLSYEQYFGPGTRLTVT.